Listed below are T cell receptor beta chains from one sample, sequenced in a study of blood T cell repertoires in COVID-19. Clones were sequenced by immunoSEQ multiplex PCR, and TCRdb holds only the in-frame ones, with some missing. The repertoire holds some 70,000 clones, with around 82% as singletons. Sequencing input: peripheral blood. The receptors here all came from a man in his 60s with acute or convalescent COVID-19. The CDR3 runs from the conserved cysteine through the conserved F or W. Each record gives: V gene, J gene, D gene, clone size, CDR3 protein, CDR3 DNA. D genes are given only for firm matches. Size values are once, few and many counts, or a class for expanded clones, and some rows have none.

TRBV18	TRBJ2-2	TRBD1	NA	CASSPQGAPFAGELFF	TGTGCCAGCTCACCCCAGGGGGCGCCTTTCGCCGGGGAGCTGTTTTTT
TRBV12-3/TRBV12-4	TRBJ1-1	NA	NA	CASSLGANTEAFF	TGTGCCAGCAGTTTAGGGGCGAACACTGAAGCTTTCTTT
TRBV30	TRBJ1-1	TRBD1	NA	CAWSDRDTEAFF	TGTGCCTGGTCGGACAGGGACACTGAAGCTTTCTTT
TRBV6-5	TRBJ2-5	NA	NA	CASTDSLTQYF	TGTGCCAGCACTGACTCTCTGACCCAGTACTTC
TRBV11-2	TRBJ1-4	TRBD1	NA	CASSFRQGVNEKLFF	TGTGCCAGCAGCTTCAGACAGGGTGTTAATGAAAAACTGTTTTTT
TRBV6-2/TRBV6-3	TRBJ2-6	NA	NA	CASSKRTQAGANVLTF	TGTGCCAGCAGTAAAAGAACCCAGGCAGGGGCCAACGTCCTGACTTTC
TRBV13	TRBJ2-7	TRBD2	NA	CASSSRLAGALHPYEQYF	TGTGCCAGCAGCTCCCGACTAGCGGGGGCCCTACATCCCTACGAGCAGTACTTC
TRBV18	TRBJ1-4	TRBD1	NA	CASSNYRGSGEKLFF	TGTGCCAGCTCCAACTACAGGGGCTCAGGGGAAAAACTGTTTTTT
TRBV3-1/TRBV3-2	TRBJ2-1	TRBD2	NA	CASSLARLAGGYNEQFF	TGTGCCAGCAGCCTCGCAAGACTAGCGGGGGGTTACAATGAGCAGTTCTTC
TRBV2	TRBJ2-2	TRBD1	NA	CASRAGTGEWGELFF	TGTGCCAGCAGAGCCGGGACAGGGGAATGGGGGGAGCTGTTTTTT
TRBV7-9	TRBJ1-1	TRBD1	few	CASSSDRAEAFF	TGTGCCAGCAGTTCGGACAGGGCTGAAGCTTTCTTT
TRBV7-2	TRBJ2-7	TRBD1	once	CASSFDRGREQYF	TGTGCCAGCAGCTTTGACAGGGGTCGGGAGCAGTACTTC
TRBV10-3	TRBJ2-1	NA	NA	CAIRLDQGDEQFF	TGTGCCATCCGCTTGGACCAGGGCGATGAGCAGTTCTTC
TRBV19	TRBJ1-6	TRBD1	NA	CASSPGTGTSPLHF	TGTGCCAGTAGCCCCGGGACAGGGACTTCACCCCTCCACTTT
TRBV7-6	TRBJ2-7	TRBD1	once	CASSSGTGADYEQYF	TGTGCCAGCAGCTCCGGGACAGGGGCCGACTACGAGCAGTACTTC
TRBV7-2	TRBJ1-6	TRBD1	NA	CASSRYPGQNNSPLHF	TGTGCCAGCAGCCGCTATCCGGGACAGAATAATTCACCCCTCCACTTT
TRBV6-6	TRBJ1-6	NA	NA	CARKTGYNSPLHF	TGTGCCAGGAAGACAGGATATAATTCACCCCTCCACTTT
TRBV19	TRBJ1-2	NA	once	CASSSTGSYGYTF	TGTGCCAGTAGTTCAACAGGGAGTTATGGCTACACCTTC
TRBV4-3	TRBJ2-7	TRBD1	NA	CASSQDWSGGATYEQYF	TGCGCCAGCAGCCAAGATTGGTCAGGGGGCGCGACCTACGAGCAGTACTTC
TRBV11-3	TRBJ2-2	NA	NA	CASSNQLNTGELFF	TGTGCCAGCAGCAATCAATTGAACACCGGGGAGCTGTTTTTT
TRBV5-1	TRBJ1-3	NA	NA	CASSPEAEGNTIYF	TGCGCCAGCAGCCCTGAGGCGGAGGGAAACACCATATATTTT
TRBV6-5	TRBJ2-3	TRBD1	NA	CASSTTGGSTDTQYF	TGTGCCAGCAGTACCACAGGGGGTAGCACAGATACGCAGTATTTT
TRBV27	TRBJ1-6	NA	NA	CASSTERHTGRNSPLHF	TGTGCCAGCAGTACGGAAAGGCACACAGGAAGAAATTCACCCCTCCACTTT
TRBV5-4	TRBJ2-1	NA	NA	CASTPLDRGNEQFF	TGTGCCAGCACGCCCTTAGACAGAGGCAATGAGCAGTTCTTC
TRBV3-1/TRBV3-2	TRBJ1-3	TRBD1	NA	CASSQDWQGDSRNTIYF	TGTGCCAGCAGCCAAGATTGGCAGGGGGATTCCCGAAACACCATATATTTT
TRBV4-2	TRBJ1-1	NA	once	CASSLETENTEAFF	TGTGCCAGCAGCCTAGAGACAGAGAACACTGAAGCTTTCTTT
TRBV5-4	TRBJ1-1	TRBD1	NA	CASNPPTGTNTEAFF	TGTGCCAGCAACCCTCCGACAGGGACGAACACTGAAGCTTTCTTT
TRBV6-5	TRBJ1-1	NA	NA	CASSRGQNTEAFF	TGTGCCAGCAGTCGTGGACAGAACACTGAAGCTTTCTTT
TRBV19	TRBJ1-5	TRBD1	NA	CASSGQGAQPQHF	TGTGCCAGTAGTGGACAGGGGGCTCAGCCCCAGCATTTT
TRBV2	TRBJ2-5	NA	many	CASSPTLGAQETQYF	TGTGCCAGCAGTCCCACGCTTGGGGCCCAAGAGACCCAGTACTTC
TRBV9	TRBJ2-2	TRBD1	NA	CASSAGQGNTGELFF	TGTGCCAGCAGCGCGGGACAGGGAAACACCGGGGAGCTGTTTTTT
TRBV6-6	TRBJ1-6	TRBD1	NA	CASRRQGGFSYNSPLHF	TGTGCCAGCAGGCGACAGGGAGGTTTCTCCTATAATTCACCCCTCCACTTT
TRBV6-2/TRBV6-3	TRBJ1-2	TRBD1	once	CASSTSGTGGILRGYTF	TGTGCCAGCAGCACCTCCGGGACAGGGGGTATCCTTCGCGGCTACACCTTC
TRBV2	TRBJ2-5	NA	once	CASILPGQLQSQYF	TGTGCCAGCATCTTACCAGGGCAGCTACAGTCCCAGTACTTC
TRBV6-2/TRBV6-3	TRBJ1-5	TRBD1	NA	CASSYRTGQHSNQPQHF	TGTGCCAGCAGTTACAGGACAGGGCAACATAGCAATCAGCCCCAGCATTTT
TRBV15	TRBJ2-1	TRBD2	NA	CATSRDLAGGDNEQFF	TGTGCCACCAGCAGGGACCTAGCGGGGGGAGACAATGAGCAGTTCTTC
TRBV6-5	TRBJ1-1	NA	NA	CASTGDMNTEAFF	TGTGCCAGCACCGGGGACATGAACACTGAAGCTTTCTTT
TRBV19	TRBJ2-2	NA	NA	CASSIFSQGNTGELFF	TGTGCCAGTAGTATATTCAGCCAGGGGAACACCGGGGAGCTGTTTTTT
TRBV10-2	TRBJ2-3	NA	NA	CASKRGELVLTDTQYF	TGCGCCAGCAAGCGAGGAGAACTAGTTCTCACAGATACGCAGTATTTT
TRBV11-2	TRBJ2-1	NA	NA	CASSQGQGGYNEQFF	TGTGCCAGCAGCCAAGGACAGGGAGGGTACAATGAGCAGTTCTTC
TRBV2	TRBJ2-5	TRBD2	once	CASSGRTSGVGQETQYF	TGTGCCAGCAGTGGAAGGACTAGCGGGGTCGGGCAAGAGACCCAGTACTTC
TRBV19	TRBJ1-3	NA	NA	CASSPQASSGNTIYF	TGTGCCAGTAGTCCACAGGCTTCCTCTGGAAACACCATATATTTT
TRBV18	TRBJ1-5	TRBD1	NA	CASSGTGDQPQHF	TGTGCCAGCTCCGGGACAGGGGACCAGCCCCAGCATTTT
TRBV5-1	TRBJ1-4	TRBD1	NA	CASSQGTDGNEKLFF	TGCGCCAGCAGCCAAGGGACAGACGGTAATGAAAAACTGTTTTTT